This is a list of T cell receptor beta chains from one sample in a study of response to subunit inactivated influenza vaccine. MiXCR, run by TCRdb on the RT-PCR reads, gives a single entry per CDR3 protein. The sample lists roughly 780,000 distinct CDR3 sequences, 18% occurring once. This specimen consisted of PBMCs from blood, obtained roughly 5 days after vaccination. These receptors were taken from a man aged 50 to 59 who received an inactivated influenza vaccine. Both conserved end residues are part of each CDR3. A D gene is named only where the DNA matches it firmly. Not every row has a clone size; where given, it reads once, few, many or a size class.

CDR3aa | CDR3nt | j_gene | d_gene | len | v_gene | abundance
CASSSAEAWETQYF | TGTGCCAGCAGTTCGGCAGAGGCGTGGGAGACCCAGTACTTC | TRBJ2-5 | . | 14 | TRBV12-3/TRBV12-4 | .
CASSLTGTLGSPLHF | TGCGCCAGCAGCTTAACCGGGACTCTGGGTTCACCCCTCCACTTT | TRBJ1-6 | . | 15 | TRBV5-1 | few
CSALTASNQPQHF | TGCAGTGCTCTGACAGCTAGCAATCAGCCCCAGCATTTT | TRBJ1-5 | . | 13 | TRBV20-1 | many
CASSLGQRLFF | TGTGCCAGCAGCTTGGGACAGAGACTGTTTTTT | TRBJ1-4 | TRBD1 | 11 | TRBV7-2 | .
CSASTDLNTEAFF | TGCAGTGCTTCCACAGATCTGAACACTGAAGCTTTCTTT | TRBJ1-1 | . | 13 | TRBV20-1 | many
CASSLVVGAGDEQYF | TGTGCCAGCAGCTTAGTGGTAGGGGCCGGTGACGAGCAGTACTTC | TRBJ2-7 | . | 15 | TRBV11-2 | .
CSVVATTGELFF | TGCAGCGTTGTCGCCACCACCGGGGAGCTGTTTTTT | TRBJ2-2 | . | 12 | TRBV29-1 | .
CASSQTERETQYF | TGTGCCAGCAGCCAAACAGAAAGGGAGACCCAGTACTTC | TRBJ2-5 | . | 13 | TRBV7-2 | few
CASYSWGANVLTF | TGTGCCAGCTATAGCTGGGGGGCCAACGTCCTGACTTTC | TRBJ2-6 | . | 13 | TRBV12-3/TRBV12-4 | .
CASSFATSLETQYF | TGTGCCAGCAGCTTTGCGACTAGTCTGGAGACCCAGTACTTC | TRBJ2-5 | . | 14 | TRBV7-9 | few
CSVEAGVDGEQFF | TGCAGCGTTGAGGCCGGGGTGGACGGTGAGCAGTTCTTC | TRBJ2-1 | . | 13 | TRBV29-1 | few
CASSGDFPGTGELFF | TGTGCCAGCAGTGGCGATTTTCCGGGGACCGGGGAGCTGTTTTTT | TRBJ2-2 | . | 15 | TRBV6-1 | few
CATSRGGAVQPQHF | TGTGCCACCAGCAGAGGAGGGGCCGTTCAGCCCCAGCATTTT | TRBJ1-5 | . | 14 | TRBV15 | few
CSAESGRSGANVLTF | TGCAGTGCTGAAAGCGGGAGGTCTGGGGCCAACGTCCTGACTTTC | TRBJ2-6 | TRBD2 | 15 | TRBV20-1 | .
CASAAPSTDTQYF | TGTGCCAGCGCCGCGCCAAGCACAGATACGCAGTATTTT | TRBJ2-3 | . | 13 | TRBV7-9 | .
CASSDSRGEKLFF | TGCGCCAGCAGCGACTCCCGGGGGGAAAAACTGTTTTTT | TRBJ1-4 | . | 13 | TRBV4-3 | .
CASSLFGSSGELFF | TGTGCCAGCAGTTTATTTGGCTCCTCCGGGGAGCTGTTTTTT | TRBJ2-2 | . | 14 | TRBV28 | few
CASRARGGAREQFF | TGTGCCAGCAGAGCCAGGGGGGGGGCTCGGGAGCAGTTCTTC | TRBJ2-1 | . | 14 | TRBV3-1 | .
CSARPLAGDSYNEQFF | TGCAGTGCTAGACCACTAGCGGGAGACTCCTACAATGAGCAGTTCTTC | TRBJ2-1 | TRBD2 | 16 | TRBV20-1 | .
CASSSRDRVLYGYTF | TGTGCCAGCAGCTCCCGGGACAGGGTTCTATATGGCTACACCTTC | TRBJ1-2 | TRBD1 | 15 | TRBV7-9 | .
CAISEGTAYGYTF | TGTGCCATCAGTGAGGGGACGGCTTATGGCTACACCTTC | TRBJ1-2 | . | 13 | TRBV10-3 | .
CASSLGLAVYSYNEQFF | TGTGCCAGCAGCTTGGGACTAGCGGTATATTCCTACAATGAGCAGTTCTTC | TRBJ2-1 | TRBD2 | 17 | TRBV5-8 | few
CASSLVGTSGIGELFF | TGTGCCAGCAGCTTAGTAGGGACTAGCGGGATCGGGGAGCTGTTTTTT | TRBJ2-2 | TRBD2 | 16 | TRBV7-2 | few
CASSSSDNYEQYF | TGTGCCAGCAGCTCCTCGGACAACTACGAGCAGTACTTC | TRBJ2-7 | . | 13 | TRBV13 | .
CATSAGLAGDSGANVLTF | TGTGCCACCAGTGCCGGACTAGCGGGAGACTCTGGGGCCAACGTCCTGACTTTC | TRBJ2-6 | TRBD2 | 18 | TRBV24-1 | .
CASNRNSAEQYF | TGTGCCAGCAACCGAAATTCCGCCGAGCAGTACTTC | TRBJ2-7 | . | 12 | TRBV28 | few
CASSLASTSGGTDTQYF | TGCGCCAGCAGCTTGGCCTCGACTAGCGGGGGAACAGATACGCAGTATTTT | TRBJ2-3 | TRBD2 | 17 | TRBV5-1 | .
CSARRGGRGSYNEQFF | TGCAGTGCTAGGCGGGGGGGCCGGGGCTCCTACAATGAGCAGTTCTTC | TRBJ2-1 | TRBD2 | 16 | TRBV20-1 | .
CSARGLRGETDTQYF | TGCAGTGCTAGAGGGTTGAGGGGCGAGACAGATACGCAGTATTTT | TRBJ2-3 | . | 15 | TRBV20-1 | few
CASSEAALPGSYEQYF | TGTGCCAGCAGTGAAGCGGCGCTTCCTGGATCCTACGAGCAGTACTTC | TRBJ2-7 | . | 16 | TRBV6-1 | .
CASRPGAGTGNEQFF | TGTGCCAGCAGACCAGGAGCCGGGACTGGGAATGAGCAGTTCTTC | TRBJ2-1 | . | 15 | TRBV6-1 | few
CASSREQPGAGELFF | TGCGCCAGCTCTAGGGAACAGCCTGGGGCCGGGGAGCTGTTTTTT | TRBJ2-2 | . | 15 | TRBV5-1 | .
CASGAGATSTDTQYF | TGTGCCAGCGGAGCAGGTGCTACTTCTACAGATACGCAGTATTTT | TRBJ2-3 | . | 15 | TRBV10-3 | few
CASSAGGRVTGELFF | TGTGCCAGCAGCGCAGGGGGCAGGGTCACCGGGGAGCTGTTTTTT | TRBJ2-2 | TRBD1 | 15 | TRBV9 | .
CASSLGQLPGNTIYF | TGTGCCAGCAGCTTGGGACAGCTCCCTGGAAACACCATATATTTT | TRBJ1-3 | . | 15 | TRBV5-5 | .
CASSLTLFSGNTIYF | TGTGCCAGCAGTTTGACGCTATTCTCTGGAAACACCATATATTTT | TRBJ1-3 | . | 15 | TRBV12-3/TRBV12-4 | few
CASSNTGSNTQYF | TGTGCCAGTAGTAACACGGGGTCGAATACGCAGTATTTT | TRBJ2-3 | . | 13 | TRBV19 | .
CSARVGTSSTDTQYF | TGCAGTGCTAGAGTCGGGACTAGCAGCACAGATACGCAGTATTTT | TRBJ2-3 | TRBD2 | 15 | TRBV20-1 | few
CASSLSPLTSGKNIQYF | TGTGCCAGCAGCTTAAGCCCCCTGACTAGCGGAAAAAACATTCAGTACTTC | TRBJ2-4 | TRBD2 | 17 | TRBV7-2 | few
CSVSATNYGYTF | TGCAGCGTATCAGCAACCAACTATGGCTACACCTTC | TRBJ1-2 | . | 12 | TRBV29-1 | .
CSASPGTGINEQYF | TGCAGTGCCAGTCCCGGGACAGGGATCAACGAGCAGTACTTC | TRBJ2-7 | TRBD1 | 14 | TRBV20-1 | .
CASRGTGLGETQYF | TGTGCCAGCAGGGGGACAGGCTTAGGGGAGACCCAGTACTTC | TRBJ2-5 | TRBD1 | 14 | TRBV12-3/TRBV12-4 | .
CASSGTAGNTIYF | TGTGCCAGCAGCGGGACGGCTGGAAACACCATATATTTT | TRBJ1-3 | . | 13 | TRBV7-9 | .
CASSTLRGGENIRNTGELFF | TGCGCCAGCAGCACACTAAGAGGGGGGGAGAATATTAGGAACACCGGGGAGCTGTTTTTT | TRBJ2-2 | . | 20 | TRBV4-1 | .
CSARLGREQFF | TGCAGCGCCAGATTAGGGCGGGAGCAGTTCTTC | TRBJ2-1 | . | 11 | TRBV29-1 | .
CSVRPTQKSRNTEAFF | TGCAGCGTCCGTCCTACTCAGAAGAGTAGAAACACTGAAGCTTTCTTT | TRBJ1-1 | . | 16 | TRBV29-1 | few
CASSRSGQGPDTQYF | TGTGCCAGCAGCCGCTCGGGACAGGGTCCAGATACGCAGTATTTT | TRBJ2-3 | TRBD1 | 15 | TRBV7-2 | .
CASHRGTSGGTDTQYF | TGCGCCAGCCACCGGGGCACTAGCGGGGGCACAGATACGCAGTATTTT | TRBJ2-3 | TRBD2 | 16 | TRBV5-1 | .
CASSSMKGAETQYF | TGTGCCAGCAGCTCCATGAAGGGAGCGGAGACCCAGTACTTC | TRBJ2-5 | . | 14 | TRBV11-2 | few
CASSSNVAGNVDTQYF | TGCGCCAGCAGTTCAAACGTAGCGGGGAACGTAGATACGCAGTATTTT | TRBJ2-3 | TRBD2 | 16 | TRBV5-1 | few
CASSQVGTSGRNEQFF | TGTGCCAGCAGCCAAGTTGGGACTAGCGGGAGGAATGAGCAGTTCTTC | TRBJ2-1 | TRBD2 | 16 | TRBV14 | .
CATSDPAGTAYTQFF | TGTGCCACCAGTGACCCAGCGGGGACCGCGTATACGCAGTTTTTT | TRBJ2-3 | TRBD2 | 15 | TRBV24-1 | .
CASSHRSSGDNEQFF | TGTGCCAGCAGCCACAGAAGTAGCGGGGACAATGAGCAGTTCTTC | TRBJ2-1 | TRBD2 | 15 | TRBV5-4 | .
CASSLNGYRVYNEQFF | TGTGCCAGCAGCTTAAATGGGTACAGGGTATACAATGAGCAGTTCTTC | TRBJ2-1 | . | 16 | TRBV7-8 | few